Below are 18 T cell receptor beta chains sequenced from a single sample in a study of T cells in Graves' hyperthyroidism and ophthalmopathy. The investigators amplified TCR beta CDR3 regions from RNA transcripts. A first-round RT-PCR of the TCR CDR3 used the HTBI primer set. TCRdb independently ran MiXCR on the multiplex PCR reads; one entry per CDR3 protein. The table records around 520,000 distinct CDR3 sequences, around 24% of them present only once. The sample was blood. The source of these receptors is a woman in her 30s with Graves' ophthalmopathy.

This clonotype was observed many times. The chain uses TRBV6-5 and TRBJ2-5; D is perhaps TRBD2 (6 bases). Trimming took 0 bases from V and 5 from J, leaving 10 bases between them. The CDR3 contains 14 residues. The germline gives CDR1 MNHEY, CDR2 SVGAGI. The CDR3 region is CASSYSGGEETQYF. The CDR3 DNA follows: TGTGCCAGCAGTTACTCCGGCGGGGAGGAGACCCAGTACTTC.

Worth noting for this clonotype: A much larger clone lies one base from this, so it may be a read error. J is TRBJ2-3 and V is TRBV6-5, with D perhaps TRBD1 (7 bases). Deletions cut 5 bases from V and 5 bases from J, with 11 bases between. Germline CDR1 is MNHEY and CDR2 is SVGAGI. The CDR3 runs 13 residues. The CDR3 loop reads CASSNQGGDTQYF. CDR3 bases: TGTGCCAGCAGTAACCAGGGGGGAGATACGCAGTATTTT.

The chain combines TRBV25-1 with TRBJ1-2; D remains unclear. V lost 11 bases to trimming and J lost 7 bases, with 17 bases between them. The CDR3 totals 12 residues. Germline loops: CDR1 MGHDK, CDR2 SYGVNS. CDR3 in DNA: TGTGCCTCGAACGCAGGAATTTTTGGCTACACCTTC. Amino acid sequence: CASNAGIFGYTF.

This clonotype was counted a few times. This may be a read error: a much more frequent sequence differs by one nucleotide. This chain connects TRBV28 to TRBJ2-5, with TRBD2 matching 7 bases. The CDR3 runs to 17 residues. Germline V gene data show CDR1 as MDHEN and CDR2 as SYDVKM. J was trimmed by 0 bases and V by 5 bases; bases with no gene match: 12. The CDR3: CASSPRTGGGHQETQYF. CDR3 bases: TGTGCCAGCAGTCCCCGGACTGGCGGGGGACACCAAGAGACCCAGTACTTC.

This clonotype was found many times. The J gene is TRBJ1-2, the V gene TRBV12-3 or TRBV12-4; D remains unclear. V was pared by 6 bases and J by 4 bases, with 9 bases between. The CDR3 covers 12 residues. CDR3 amino acids: CASRSPPYGYTF. Written as DNA, the CDR3 is TGTGCCAGCAGAAGCCCCCCCTATGGCTACACCTTC.

This clonotype appeared a few times. The V call is TRBV19, the J call TRBJ1-6; 10 bases match TRBD1. The CDR3 contains 16 residues. Trimming took 5 bases from V and 7 from J; bases not matched to a gene: 8. CDR1 is LNHDA and CDR2 is SQIVND in the germline V gene (reference sequence). CDR3 DNA sequence: TGTGCCAGTAGTGCGGGACAGGGGTTTTCGAATTCACCCCTCCACTTT. Residues: CASSAGQGFSNSPLHF.

This CDR3 reads CASSRGAGAAYEQYF. CDR3 nucleotides: TGTGCCAGCAGCCGGGGAGCGGGGGCCGCCTACGAGCAGTACTTC. This chain links TRBV7-2 with TRBJ2-7; 8 nucleotides match TRBD2. Unmatched junction bases numbered 8, after V lost 5 bases and J lost 2 bases. This CDR3 contains 15 residues. Per the germline V gene, CDR1 is SGHTA and CDR2 is FQGNSA.

This clonotype came up a few times. The J gene is TRBJ2-7, the V gene TRBV6-5; 15 positions agree with TRBD2. Germline loops: CDR1 MNHEY, CDR2 SVGAGI. The CDR3 covers 18 residues. The junction had 11 bases not matched to a gene; V was cut back by 4 bases and J by 4 bases. Here the CDR3 reads CASSSWTSGRARDYEQYF. CDR3 DNA sequence: TGTGCCAGCAGTTCCTGGACTAGCGGGAGGGCAAGGGATTACGAGCAGTACTTC.

In its sample, this clonotype was seen many times. This chain uses TRBV5-1 with TRBJ2-5; 8 nucleotides align to TRBD2. J was trimmed by 0 bases and V by 2 bases; bases with no gene match: 0. Per germline, CDR1 SGHRS and CDR2 YFSETQ. CDR3 length equals 14 residues. CDR3 sequence reads: CASSFSGDQETQYF. The CDR3 nucleotides are TGCGCCAGCAGCTTTAGCGGGGACCAAGAGACCCAGTACTTC.

A remark on this clonotype: One end of the junction fails to match germline, which may point to a read error. The rearrangement uses TRBV12-3 or TRBV12-4 and TRBJ2-4; D is undetermined. The CDR3 sequence is 11 residues long. The DNA of the CDR3 is TGTTCGACGGAAGGGAAAAACATTCGGTACTTC. The encoded protein is CSTEGKNIRYF.

This clonotype showed up many times. The chain joins TRBV6-1 to TRBJ1-1; D remains ambiguous. Trimming took off 6 bases at V and 4 bases at J, with 18 bases between the two ends. CDR1 and CDR2 (germline): MNHNS, SASEGT. The CDR3 loop spans 15 amino acids. Here the CDR3 reads CASSEVRWGATEAFF. CDR3 bases: TGTGCCAGCAGCGAGGTTAGGTGGGGTGCCACTGAAGCTTTCTTT.

In regard to this clonotype: One base away lies a much larger clone, so this may be a sequencing read error. The missing conserved phenylalanine or tryptophan at the end of this CDR3 makes a read error likely. The chain couples TRBV4-3 to TRBJ1-1; D is unresolved. CDR1 is LGHNA and CDR2 is YSLEER in the germline V gene. The ends were cut back, 3 bases at V and 1 base at J, with 9 bases in the middle. This CDR3 contains 14 residues. CDR3 region: CASSHSPANTEAFL. In nucleotides, the CDR3 is TGCGCCAGCAGCCACTCCCCAGCGAACACTGAAGCTTTCTTG.

This clonotype came up many times. V gene TRBV20-1 combines with J gene TRBJ1-1; tentative D call: TRBD1 (6 bases). The CDR3 length is 11 residues. Germline V gene data show CDR1 as DFQATT and CDR2 as SNEGSKA (reference sequence). This CDR3 reads CSARGNTEAFF. CDR3 sequence (DNA): TGCAGCGCCAGGGGTAACACTGAAGCTTTCTTT.

This clonotype was found many times. The J gene is TRBJ2-7, the V gene TRBV25-1; 7 nucleotides match TRBD1. The V gene's germline CDR1 is MGHDK and CDR2 SYGVNS. This CDR3 has 14 residues. Germline trimming cut 3 bases from V and 3 bases from J; bases unmatched to any gene: 5. The CDR3 nucleotides read TGTGCCAGCAGTGACATCCGGGACAGCTACGAGCAGTACTTC. Its protein is CASSDIRDSYEQYF.

This chain links TRBV7-6 with TRBJ2-5; D is perhaps TRBD1 (6 bases). CDR3 length: 15 amino acids. The V gene lost 6 bases and the J gene lost 5 bases, with 19 bases spanning the gap. The germline V gene has CDR1 SGHVS and CDR2 FNYEAQ. The CDR3 spells CASSQTHDRQETQYF. The CDR3 DNA follows: TGTGCCAGCAGTCAAACACACGACAGGCAGGAGACCCAGTACTTC.

This clonotype was detected many times. The chain links TRBV27 to TRBJ2-7; 7 nucleotides line up with TRBD1. The ends lost 2 bases at V and 2 bases at J; junction bases unmatched: 3. Germline CDR1 is MNHEY and CDR2 is SMNVEV (reference sequence). The CDR3 has 14 residues. In DNA, the CDR3 is TGTGCCAGCAGTTTAGGGACAGCAGCCTACGAGCAGTACTTC. Its protein product is CASSLGTAAYEQYF.

The sample holds many counts of this clonotype. The V call is TRBV29-1, the J call TRBJ1-1, with no clear D. The germline V and J ends were trimmed by 6 bases and 0 bases, with 14 bases remaining between them. CDR3 length: 14 amino acids. CDR1 is SQVTM, CDR2 ANQGSEA, per germline. CDR3 sequence: CSVAWATVNTEAFF. Written as DNA, the CDR3 is TGCAGCGTAGCTTGGGCTACCGTGAACACTGAAGCTTTCTTT.

The J gene is TRBJ2-7, the V gene TRBV6-1; perhaps D is TRBD1 or TRBD2 (5 bases each). Per germline, CDR1 MNHNS and CDR2 SASEGT. The CDR3 spans 14 residues. V was pared by 6 bases and J by 5 bases, with 17 bases between. CDR3 sequence reads: CASSTGAGNDEQYF. CDR3 DNA sequence: TGTGCCAGCAGCACCGGGGCAGGGAACGACGAGCAGTACTTC.